Reported below is one T cell receptor beta chain. Deletions cut 8 bases from V and 0 bases from J, with 13 bases between. The CDR3 consists of 15 residues. The germline CDR1 and CDR2 sequences are SNHLY and FYNNEI. These data originate in a study of T cells in Graves' hyperthyroidism and ophthalmopathy. Turning to the study itself: Initial diagnosis, before any treatment, was when peripheral blood was collected.

The study enrolled patients aged 18 to 65 with newly diagnosed hyperthyroidism of under 2 months' duration. Investigators excluded patients with uncontrolled infection, other autoimmune disease, pregnancy or lactation. Orbital computed tomography and thyroid ultrasound, together with serum TRAb and thyroxine and clinical symptoms, were used for diagnoses. Amplified regions were TCR beta CDR3 sequences from RNA transcripts. Initially, a first-round RT-PCR of the TCR CDR3 employed the HTBI primer set. Via MiXCR, TCRdb re-called the multiplex PCR reads, giving one row per CDR3 protein. The sample holds about 360,000 distinct CDR3 sequences, under 15% seen once.

Sequencing was carried out using blood. This clonotype originated in a woman under 30 with Graves' hyperthyroidism. The chain is built from TRBV2 and TRBJ2-2; TRBD2 is a possible D gene (7 bases). CDR3 DNA sequence: TGTGCCAGCGGCGGGGGCCCTCCGAACACCGGGGAGCTGTTTTTT. This translates into CASGGGPPNTGELFF.